Below are 15 T cell receptor beta chains sequenced from a single sample in a study of T cell changes during pregnancy in multiple sclerosis. Here immunoSEQ multiplex PCR was the method, and the copy in TCRdb shows in-frame clones only, minus some. The table includes about 40,000 clones, about 92% detected once. The sequencing used CD8+ T cells from peripheral blood mononuclear cells, collected in the first trimester of pregnancy. Every receptor here comes from a female donor with multiple sclerosis, enrolled in a pregnancy study.

This chain uses TRBV7-6 with TRBJ1-1, with TRBD1 matching over 8 bases. With 5 bases clipped from V and 4 bases from J, the junction kept 6 bases outside the gene matches. Germline V lookup: CDR1 SGHVS, CDR2 FNYEAQ. This CDR3 has 14 residues. CDR3: CASSPVTGGTEAFF. DNA of the CDR3: TGTGCCAGCAGCCCAGTTACAGGGGGCACTGAAGCTTTCTTT.

The chain combines TRBV29-1 with TRBJ2-2; maybe TRBD1 (6 bases). The CDR3 spans 12 residues. Germline lookup yields CDR1 SQVTM and CDR2 ANQGSEA. The V and J ends lost 7 bases and 6 bases respectively, with 12 bases between them. As DNA, the CDR3 is TGCAGCGGGCGGCAGGGGTCCGGGGAGCTGTTTTTT. Translation gives CSGRQGSGELFF.

The sample holds one count of this clone. The V call is TRBV19, the J call TRBJ1-4; the D is unclear. The V and J ends lost 3 bases and 8 bases respectively, with 13 bases between them. Germline lookup yields CDR1 LNHDA and CDR2 SQIVND (reference sequence). The CDR3 length is 14 residues. The CDR3: CASSMLRSGEKLFF. In DNA, the CDR3 is TGTGCCAGTAGTATGTTAAGGTCGGGGGAAAAACTGTTTTTT.

The J gene is TRBJ1-4, the V gene TRBV13, with D maybe TRBD1 (5 bases). The CDR3 is 15 amino acids. In germline, CDR1 is PRHDT, CDR2 FYEKMQ (reference sequence). V lost 0 bases to trimming and J lost 7 bases, with 12 bases between them. The CDR3 here is CASSLGRALGEKLFF. The CDR3 DNA is TGTGCCAGCAGCTTAGGCAGGGCCCTGGGTGAAAAACTGTTTTTT.

The genes are TRBV5-4 and TRBJ2-5; tentative D call: TRBD1 (7 bases). With the DNA end fitting TRBJ2-7 better, the J assignment may be wrong. The V gene's germline CDR1 is SGHNT and CDR2 YYREEE (reference sequence). The CDR3 totals 15 residues. CDR3 coding DNA: TGTGCCAGCAGCTTCGATGAGGGGGCGCGGGGCGAGCAGTACTTC. Protein product: CASSFDEGARGEQYF.

The V gene is TRBV29-1, the J gene TRBJ2-3; 10 nucleotides agree with TRBD2. The CDR3 has 15 residues. Germline CDR1 reads SQVTM; CDR2 reads ANQGSEA. V was pared by 6 bases and J by 1 base, with 7 bases of the junction left unmatched. The CDR3 region has the DNA TGCAGCGTCCCATGGGGGACTAGCGGCACAGATACGCAGTATTTT. This codes for CSVPWGTSGTDTQYF.

The J gene is TRBJ2-7, the V gene TRBV11-2; TRBD2 is a possible D gene (6 bases). Germline loops: CDR1 SGHAT, CDR2 FQNNGV. This CDR3 region has 11 residues. Between the trimmed V and J ends, which lost 4 bases and 7 bases, there was a span of 8 bases. The CDR3 sequence: CASSSAGEQYF. DNA of the CDR3: TGTGCCAGCAGCTCCGCGGGAGAGCAGTACTTC.

This clone was seen a handful of times. The chain couples TRBV4-1 to TRBJ1-1; D is undetermined. There are 13 residues in the CDR3. Germline V gives CDR1 MGHRA, CDR2 YSYEKL. V lost 3 bases and J 1 base, leaving 6 bases between the germline ends. CDR3 bases: TGCGCCAGCAGCCAGGGGAGGAACACTGAAGCTTTCTTT. This gives the protein CASSQGRNTEAFF.

The rearrangement joins TRBV5-4 to TRBJ2-3, with TRBD1 as a possible D gene (6 bases). This CDR3 has 16 amino acids. V lost 0 bases and J 6 bases, leaving 17 bases between the germline ends. Germline assignment: CDR1 SGHNT and CDR2 YYREEE (reference sequence). CDR3 bases: TGTGCCAGCAGCTTGGACAGGGAACTCCTAAGGGATACGCAGTATTTT. This translates into CASSLDRELLRDTQYF.

The chain couples TRBV2 to TRBJ2-1, with TRBD1 identical over 7 bases. The CDR3 spans 14 residues. The V gene's germline CDR1 is SNHLY and CDR2 FYNNEI. After removal of 4 bases from V and 6 bases from J, the junction contained 6 bases not matched to a gene. CDR3 protein: CASSAGRTGNEQFF. CDR3 coding DNA: TGTGCCAGCAGTGCAGGTCGGACAGGCAATGAGCAGTTCTTC.

The chain employs TRBV7-8 and TRBJ1-4, with 9 nucleotides matching TRBD1. This CDR3 is 14 amino acids long. Trimming took 3 bases from V and 5 from J; bases not matched to a gene: 1. Germline assignment: CDR1 SGHVS and CDR2 FQNEAQ. CDR3 nucleotides: TGTGCCAGCAGCTTCGGGACAGGGAATGAAAAACTGTTTTTT. The encoded protein is CASSFGTGNEKLFF. Filled out from reference TRBV7-8 and TRBJ1-4, the complete variable domain reads GAGVSQSPRYKVAKRGQDVALRCDPISGHVSLFWYQQALGQGPEFLTYFQNEAQLDKSGLPSDRFFAERPEGSVSTLKIQRTQQEDSAVYLCASSFGTGNEKLFFGSGTQLSVL.

The J gene is TRBJ2-1, the V gene TRBV2; 9 nucleotides align to TRBD2. The V and J ends lost 3 bases and 6 bases, in that order; junction bases with no gene match: 6. The CDR3 totals 15 residues. CDR1 is SNHLY, CDR2 FYNNEI, per germline. The CDR3 DNA is TGTGCCAGCAGTGAGGGTGGCGGGGGGGGCAATGAGCAGTTCTTC. Its protein product is CASSEGGGGGNEQFF.

V usage is TRBV7-6 and J usage is TRBJ2-7; no clear D. This CDR3 comprises 14 residues. Germline values: CDR1 SGHVS, CDR2 FNYEAQ. Trimming took 4 bases from V and 0 from J, leaving 10 bases between them. The CDR3: CASSYGPDSYEQYF. Written as DNA, the CDR3 is TGTGCCAGCAGCTATGGGCCTGACTCCTACGAGCAGTACTTC.

V and J are TRBV6-6 and TRBJ1-5; D not certain. Germline-derived CDR1 and CDR2 are MNHNY and SVGAGI (reference sequence). This CDR3 spans 15 amino acids. Trimming removed 4 bases from V and 0 bases from J, with 10 bases in between. The chain's CDR3 is CASSSLDYSNQPQHF. CDR3 nucleotides: TGTGCCAGCAGTTCGCTTGACTATAGCAATCAGCCCCAGCATTTT.

For the CDR3, the DNA is TGTGCCAGCAGCGTAGGGGAGGGGCTAGCGGGGGTTTACAATGAGCAGTTCTTC. Its translation: CASSVGEGLAGVYNEQFF. This chain uses TRBV9 with TRBJ2-1, with 10 nucleotides matching TRBD2. This CDR3 is 18 amino acids long. Germline V gene lookup returns CDR1 SGDLS and CDR2 YYNGEE. Germline trimming cut 0 bases from V and 4 bases from J; bases unmatched to any gene: 10. Together with reference TRBV9 and TRBJ2-1, the CDR3 gives the full variable domain: DSGVTQTPKHLITATGQRVTLRCSPRSGDLSVYWYQQSLDQGLQFLIQYYNGEERAKGNILERFSAQQFPDLHSELNLSSLELGDSALYFCASSVGEGLAGVYNEQFFGPGTRLTVL.